This entry lists 26 T cell receptor beta chains sequenced from one sample in a study of T cells in Graves' hyperthyroidism and ophthalmopathy. The source material, RNA transcripts, was used to amplify TCR beta CDR3 regions. The TCR CDR3 first-round RT-PCR relied on the HTBI primer set. TCRdb itself ran the multiplex PCR reads through MiXCR, one entry per CDR3 protein. In the table there are fewer than 650,000 distinct CDR3 sequences, over 35% of which are singletons. What was sequenced was peripheral blood or thyroid tissue (not recorded which). These receptor sequences come from an adult woman with Graves' disease, either hyperthyroidism or ophthalmopathy (not recorded which).

This clonotype has at least ten counts. The V gene is TRBV29-1, the J gene TRBJ1-1; TRBD1 might be the D (5 bases). Germline CDR1 reads SQVTM; CDR2 reads ANQGSEA. The CDR3 is made up of 14 amino acids. Between the trimmed V and J ends, which lost 7 bases and 6 bases, there was a span of 21 bases. The CDR3 is CSAAVRQGFPEAFF. CDR3 nucleotides: TGCAGCGCGGCTGTCAGGCAGGGCTTCCCTGAAGCTTTCTTT.

This clonotype was observed a few times. The chain is built from TRBV19 and TRBJ1-5; D remains ambiguous. The ends were cut back, 5 bases at V and 2 bases at J, with 7 bases in the middle. CDR3 size: 13 residues. The germline V gene has CDR1 LNHDA and CDR2 SQIVND (reference sequence). The CDR3 here is CASSPQRNQPQHF. For the CDR3, the DNA is TGTGCCAGTAGTCCACAACGCAATCAGCCCCAGCATTTT.

The rearrangement links TRBV29-1 to TRBJ1-2; 8 bases are a match to TRBD1. The CDR3 totals 16 residues. V gave up 1 base and J gave up 3 bases; unmatched junction bases: 10. Germline V lookup: CDR1 SQVTM, CDR2 ANQGSEA. The DNA of the CDR3 is TGCAGCGTTGAAGGGAAGGATGACAGGGGCTACTATGGCTACACCTTC. Protein product: CSVEGKDDRGYYGYTF.

This clonotype was seen only once. The chain couples TRBV6-5 to TRBJ1-4, with unresolved D. This CDR3 has 14 amino acids. V gave up 6 bases and J gave up 7 bases, with 15 bases separating them. CDR1 MNHEY and CDR2 SVGAGI come from the germline V gene. The CDR3 DNA sequence: TGTGCCAGCAGCTTAGATCCTATGGGTGAAAAACTGTTTTTT. Translation gives CASSLDPMGEKLFF.

The chain carries TRBV20-1 and TRBJ2-7, with D perhaps given as TRBD1 or TRBD2 (5 bases each). With 6 bases removed from V and 2 bases from J, the gap between germline ends came to 20 bases. The CDR3 loop spans 15 amino acids. Germline V gives CDR1 DFQATT, CDR2 SNEGSKA (reference sequence). As DNA, the CDR3 is TGCAGTGCGCACGAGAGCGAGGGGATGACCTACGAGCAGTACTTC. It is translated as CSAHESEGMTYEQYF.

Details on this clonotype: Mismatch with germline at one junction end may stem from a read error. V and J are TRBV11-2 and TRBJ1-1; 7 nucleotides match TRBD1. The CDR3 totals 14 residues. The germline V gene encodes CDR1 SGHAT and CDR2 FQNNGV. CDR3 nucleotides: TGCGCCAGCAGCCAAGGGACAGCGGACACTGAAGCTTTCTTT. Its translation is CASSQGTADTEAFF.

V gene TRBV20-1 combines with J gene TRBJ2-5; D is perhaps TRBD1 or TRBD2 (5 bases each). The V and J ends lost 6 bases and 5 bases respectively, with 10 bases between them. Germline lookup yields CDR1 DFQATT and CDR2 SNEGSKA (reference sequence). The CDR3 sequence is 11 residues long. CDR3 in DNA: TGCAGTGCGGGACGGCTGGAGACCCAGTACTTC. It is translated as CSAGRLETQYF.

This clonotype was found many times. As DNA, the CDR3 is TGCGCCAGCAGCTTCCAGGGGCGGCAACCCTACGAGCAGTACTTC. Protein: CASSFQGRQPYEQYF. V and J are TRBV5-1 and TRBJ2-7; D may be TRBD1 (6 bases). V dropped 2 bases and J dropped 2 bases, with 14 bases sitting between them. CDR1 and CDR2 from the germline V gene are SGHRS and YFSETQ. The CDR3 consists of 15 residues.

This clonotype has at least ten counts. The rearrangement joins TRBV7-6 to TRBJ1-6; D perhaps matches TRBD1 (6 bases). CDR3 length: 16 residues. V lost 5 bases, J lost 9 bases, and 20 bases lay in between. Germline assignment: CDR1 SGHVS and CDR2 FNYEAQ. In nucleotides, the CDR3 is TGTGCCAGCAGCCCTTCCGGGGGGCGAGTGGGTTCACCCCTCCACTTT. Amino acids: CASSPSGGRVGSPLHF.

The chain couples TRBV29-1 to TRBJ2-2, with D possibly TRBD1 on 6 matching bases. CDR3 length equals 13 residues. The V end lost 3 bases, the J end lost 5 bases, and 10 bases lay between the germline ends. Germline CDR1 and CDR2: SQVTM and ANQGSEA. For the CDR3, the DNA is TGCAGCGTTGAGCCGACAGGTACCGGGGAGCTGTTTTTT. Translation gives CSVEPTGTGELFF.

V gene TRBV15 combines with J gene TRBJ2-7; TRBD1 aligns across 11 bases. Germline CDR1 is LNHNV and CDR2 is YYDKDF (reference sequence). The CDR3 length is 15 residues. Trimming removed 1 base from V and 4 bases from J; junction bases left unmatched: 3. The CDR3 is CATSRGTGGLYEQYF. CDR3 coding DNA: TGTGCCACCAGCAGAGGGACAGGGGGCTTGTACGAGCAGTACTTC.

V is TRBV7-9 and J is TRBJ1-2, with D possibly TRBD1 on 6 matching bases. CDR3 length: 18 residues. V lost 1 base and J 6 bases, leaving 24 bases between the germline ends. CDR1 is SEHNR and CDR2 is FQNEAQ in the germline V gene (reference sequence). This CDR3 reads CASSLETRDTSGDDGYTF. Written as DNA, the CDR3 is TGTGCCAGCAGCTTAGAGACCCGGGACACTTCCGGGGACGATGGCTACACCTTC. Using reference TRBV7-9 and TRBJ1-2 for the parts outside the CDR3, the full variable domain is DTGVSQNPRHKITKRGQNVTFRCDPISEHNRLYWYRQTLGQGPEFLTYFQNEAQLEKSRLLSDRFSAERPKGSFSTLEIQRTEQGDSAMYLCASSLETRDTSGDDGYTFGSGTRLTVV.

V is TRBV7-2 and J is TRBJ1-6; D unclear. V dropped 5 bases and J dropped 7 bases, with 12 bases sitting between them. The germline CDR1 and CDR2 sequences are SGHTA and FQGNSA. The CDR3 covers 14 residues. For the CDR3, the DNA is TGTGCCAGCAGCCCCATTGGCCGCAATTCACCCCTCCACTTT. Its translation is CASSPIGRNSPLHF.

This clonotype was observed a few times. J is TRBJ1-5 and V is TRBV12-3 or TRBV12-4; D is possibly TRBD1 (5 bases). This CDR3 spans 12 amino acids. In DNA, the CDR3 is TGTACACGACAGCGCCTCAATCAGCCCCAGCATTTT. It codes for CTRQRLNQPQHF.

The chain has TRBV2 and TRBJ1-2, with TRBD1 identical over 10 bases. The V segment lost 6 bases and the J segment 3 bases; nucleotides outside the gene matches: 7. The CDR3 sequence is 15 residues long. The germline V gene has CDR1 SNHLY and CDR2 FYNNEI. The CDR3 coding sequence is TGTGCCAGCAGCCGGACCGGGACAGGGGACTATGGCTACACCTTC. This encodes CASSRTGTGDYGYTF.

This clonotype has a handful of counts. The J gene is TRBJ1-2, the V gene TRBV2; no clear D. The CDR3 has 13 amino acids. Trimming stripped 11 bases from V and 10 bases from J, with 23 bases between. CDR1 and CDR2 from the germline V gene are SNHLY and FYNNEI. CDR3 nucleotides: TGTGCCTCAAAGAAGTCCCCATCCACGTCCTACACCTTC. It is translated as CASKKSPSTSYTF.

This clonotype was observed a handful of times. This chain links TRBV7-2 with TRBJ2-7; 7 nucleotides match TRBD1. Trimming cost V 5 bases and J 3 bases; bases outside gene matches: 7. Germline lookup yields CDR1 SGHTA and CDR2 FQGNSA. The CDR3 is 14 amino acids. The CDR3 nucleotides are TGTGCCAGCAGCCCTTCGACAGGGAACTACGAGCAGTACTTC. The encoded protein is CASSPSTGNYEQYF.

This clonotype has a count of ten or more. V usage is TRBV11-2 and J usage is TRBJ1-4; TRBD1 matches 10 bases. V was clipped by 3 bases and J by 11 bases; unmatched bases: 9. The CDR3 runs to 15 residues. In germline, CDR1 is SGHAT, CDR2 FQNNGV. The CDR3 sequence is CASSFPTGGSEKLFF. The DNA for the CDR3 is TGTGCCAGCAGCTTCCCGACAGGGGGCTCTGAGAAACTGTTTTTT. Based on the CDR3 plus reference TRBV11-2 and TRBJ1-4, the full variable domain is EAGVAQSPRYKIIEKRQSVAFWCNPISGHATLYWYQQILGQGPKLLIQFQNNGVVDDSQLPKDRFSAERLKGVDSTLKIQPAKLEDSAVYLCASSFPTGGSEKLFFGSGTQLSVL.

In this sample, this clonotype turned up a few times. The chain joins TRBV6-6 to TRBJ1-4, with 8 bases aligning to TRBD1. The CDR3 sequence is 14 residues long. V lost 6 bases to trimming and J lost 8 bases; unmatched junction nucleotides: 8. Germline CDR1 and CDR2: MNHNY and SVGAGI (reference sequence). The CDR3 nucleotides are TGTGCCAGCAGCCAGGACAGGGCGGAAGAAAAACTGTTTTTT. It codes for CASSQDRAEEKLFF.

This chain links TRBV7-8 with TRBJ1-3; no clear D gene. Germline lookup yields CDR1 SGHVS and CDR2 FQNEAQ. Trimming stripped 5 bases from V and 0 bases from J, with 17 bases between. The CDR3 has 17 residues. Here the CDR3 reads CASSRTPAGSSGNTIYF. The CDR3 nucleotides read TGTGCCAGCAGCCGAACTCCAGCGGGGTCCTCTGGAAACACCATATATTTT.

The chain couples TRBV20-1 to TRBJ1-2; 7 bases match TRBD1. The CDR3 contains 14 residues. The germline V gene encodes CDR1 DFQATT and CDR2 SNEGSKA (reference sequence). V shed 3 bases and J 5 bases; nucleotides not matched to a gene: 9. The CDR3 reads CSASDREISYGYTF. As DNA, the CDR3 is TGCAGTGCTAGCGACAGGGAAATATCTTATGGCTACACCTTC.

This clonotype was counted between two and nine times. The chain couples TRBV29-1 to TRBJ1-5; D gene ambiguous. There are 13 residues in the CDR3. Germline values: CDR1 SQVTM, CDR2 ANQGSEA. The V and J ends lost 7 bases and 11 bases respectively, with 21 bases between them. CDR3 sequence reads: CSAGSGSQETQHF. The CDR3 nucleotides read TGCAGCGCTGGTTCAGGCAGCCAAGAGACCCAGCATTTT. Complete variable domain (other parts from reference TRBV29-1 and TRBJ1-5): SAVISQKPSRDICQRGTSLTIQCQVDSQVTMMFWYRQQPGQSLTLIATANQGSEATYESGFVIDKFPISRPNLTFSTLTVSNMSPEDSSIYLCSAGSGSQETQHFGDGTRLSIL.

This rearrangement joins TRBV10-3 to TRBJ1-6; tentatively, D is TRBD1 (6 bases). Trimming left V 4 bases short and J 8 bases short, with 24 bases between. The length of the CDR3 is 18 residues. Germline CDR1 and CDR2: ENHRY and SYGVKD. The CDR3 protein is CAISAQGRPTSSDSPLHF. CDR3 sequence (DNA): TGTGCCATCAGTGCGCAGGGGAGACCAACGAGCTCCGATTCACCCCTCCACTTT.

The chain combines TRBV15 with TRBJ1-6; D not certain. Germline V lookup: CDR1 LNHNV, CDR2 YYDKDF (reference sequence). Trimming took off 5 bases at V and 9 bases at J, with 14 bases between the two ends. The CDR3 is made up of 14 amino acids. CDR3 region: CATSLEVEGSPLHF. The CDR3 nucleotides are TGTGCCACCAGCCTTGAGGTCGAAGGTTCACCCCTCCACTTT.

Ten or more counts support this clonotype. The rearrangement joins TRBV11-2 to TRBJ2-7; a weak D match, TRBD1 (7 bases). Germline values: CDR1 SGHAT, CDR2 FQNNGV. The CDR3 spans 14 residues. V was trimmed by 8 bases and J by 3 bases, leaving 17 bases between them. CDR3 nucleotides: TGTGCCAGCCACTCGGAGGGACAGTTCTACGAGCAGTACTTC. It is translated as CASHSEGQFYEQYF.

In this sample, this clonotype turned up many times. The chain employs TRBV5-1 and TRBJ1-1, with D perhaps TRBD1 (5 bases). Germline V lookup: CDR1 SGHRS, CDR2 YFSETQ. Between the trimmed V and J ends, which lost 4 bases and 0 bases, there was a span of 10 bases. The CDR3 runs to 14 residues. CDR3 sequence: CASSATQVNTEAFF. DNA for the CDR3: TGCGCCAGCAGCGCCACACAGGTGAACACTGAAGCTTTCTTT.